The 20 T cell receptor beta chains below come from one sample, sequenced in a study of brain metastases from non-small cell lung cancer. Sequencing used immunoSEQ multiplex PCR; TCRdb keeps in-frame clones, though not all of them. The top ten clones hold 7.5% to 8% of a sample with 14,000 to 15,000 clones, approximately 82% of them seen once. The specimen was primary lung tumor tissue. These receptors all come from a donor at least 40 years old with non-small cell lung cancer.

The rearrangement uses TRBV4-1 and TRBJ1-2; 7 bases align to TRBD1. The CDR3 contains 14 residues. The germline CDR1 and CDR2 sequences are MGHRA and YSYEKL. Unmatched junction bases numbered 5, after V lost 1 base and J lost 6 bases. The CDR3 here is CASSQVRQGDGYTF. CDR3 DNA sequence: TGCGCCAGCAGCCAAGTTAGACAGGGTGATGGCTACACCTTC.

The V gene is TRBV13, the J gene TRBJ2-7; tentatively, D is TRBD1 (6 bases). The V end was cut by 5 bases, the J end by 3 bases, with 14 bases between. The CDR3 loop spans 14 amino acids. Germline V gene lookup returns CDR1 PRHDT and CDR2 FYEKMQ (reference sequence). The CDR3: CASSAYSDSYEQYF. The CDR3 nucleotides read TGTGCCAGCAGCGCTTACTCGGACAGCTACGAGCAGTACTTC.

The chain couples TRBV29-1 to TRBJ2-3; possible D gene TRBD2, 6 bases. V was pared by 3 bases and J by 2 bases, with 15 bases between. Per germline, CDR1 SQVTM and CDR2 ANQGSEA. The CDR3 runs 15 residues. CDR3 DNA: TGCAGCGTTGATAGCGCCGGGGGACCCACAGATACGCAGTATTTT. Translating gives CSVDSAGGPTDTQYF.

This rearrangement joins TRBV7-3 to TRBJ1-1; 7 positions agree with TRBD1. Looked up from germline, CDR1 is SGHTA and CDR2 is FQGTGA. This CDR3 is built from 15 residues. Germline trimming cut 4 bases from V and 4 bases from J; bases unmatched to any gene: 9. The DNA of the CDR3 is TGTGCCAGCAGCTCGAGCCCGGGACAGATCACTGAAGCTTTCTTT. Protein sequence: CASSSSPGQITEAFF.

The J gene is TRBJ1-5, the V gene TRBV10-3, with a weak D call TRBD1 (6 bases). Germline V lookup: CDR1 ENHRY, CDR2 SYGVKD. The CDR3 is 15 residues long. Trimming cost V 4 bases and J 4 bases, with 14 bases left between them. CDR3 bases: TGTGCCATCAGTGCCCGAACAGGGAGAAATCAGCCCCAGCATTTT. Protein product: CAISARTGRNQPQHF.

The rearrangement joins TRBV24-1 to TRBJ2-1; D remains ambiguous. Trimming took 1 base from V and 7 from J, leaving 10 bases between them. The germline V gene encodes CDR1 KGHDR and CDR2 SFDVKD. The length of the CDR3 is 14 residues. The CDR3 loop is CATSDFQSRNEQFF. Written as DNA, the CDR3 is TGTGCCACCAGTGATTTTCAAAGTAGGAATGAGCAGTTCTTC.

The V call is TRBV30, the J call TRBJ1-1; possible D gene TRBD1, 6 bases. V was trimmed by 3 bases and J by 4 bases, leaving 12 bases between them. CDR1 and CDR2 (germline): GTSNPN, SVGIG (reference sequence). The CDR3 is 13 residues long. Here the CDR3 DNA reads TGTGCCTGGAGAACAGGCAGGGGCACTGAAGCTTTCTTT. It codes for CAWRTGRGTEAFF.

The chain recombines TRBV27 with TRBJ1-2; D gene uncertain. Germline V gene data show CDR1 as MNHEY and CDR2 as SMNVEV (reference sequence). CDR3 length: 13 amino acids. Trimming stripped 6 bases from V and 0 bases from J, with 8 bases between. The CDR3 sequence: CASSRSSNYGYTF. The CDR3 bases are TGTGCCAGCAGCCGCAGCTCTAACTATGGCTACACCTTC.

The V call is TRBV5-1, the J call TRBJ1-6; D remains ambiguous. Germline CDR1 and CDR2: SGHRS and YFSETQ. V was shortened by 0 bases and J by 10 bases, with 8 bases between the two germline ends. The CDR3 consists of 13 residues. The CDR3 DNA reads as TGCGCCAGCAGCTTGGATCGGCACTCACCCCTCCACTTT. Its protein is CASSLDRHSPLHF.

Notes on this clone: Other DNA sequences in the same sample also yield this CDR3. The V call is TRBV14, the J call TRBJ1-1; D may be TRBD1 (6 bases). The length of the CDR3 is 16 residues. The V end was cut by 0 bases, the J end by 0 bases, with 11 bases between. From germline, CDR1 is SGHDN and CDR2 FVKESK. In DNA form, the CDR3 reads TGTGCCAGCAGCCAAGATCTAGGACAGCTGAACACTGAAGCTTTCTTT. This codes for CASSQDLGQLNTEAFF.

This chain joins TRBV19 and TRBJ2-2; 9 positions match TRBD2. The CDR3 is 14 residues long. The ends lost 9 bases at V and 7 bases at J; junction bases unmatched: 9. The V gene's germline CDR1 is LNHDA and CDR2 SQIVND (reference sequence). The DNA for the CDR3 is TGTGCCAGCTTCCGCGGGGGGGCCGTCGGGGAGCTGTTTTTT. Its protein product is CASFRGGAVGELFF.

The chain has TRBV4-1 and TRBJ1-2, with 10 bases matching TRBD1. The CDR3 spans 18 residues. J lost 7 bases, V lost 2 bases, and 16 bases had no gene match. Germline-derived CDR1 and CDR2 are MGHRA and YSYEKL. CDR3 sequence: CASSQRSLGTGEGGGYTF. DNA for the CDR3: TGCGCCAGCAGCCAAAGAAGCCTCGGGACAGGGGAAGGTGGTGGCTACACCTTC.

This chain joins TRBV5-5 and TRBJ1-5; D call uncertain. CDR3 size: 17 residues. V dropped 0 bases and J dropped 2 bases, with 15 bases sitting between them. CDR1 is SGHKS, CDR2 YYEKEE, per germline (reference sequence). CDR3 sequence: CASSLEWVRVGNQPQHF. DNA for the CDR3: TGTGCCAGCAGCTTGGAATGGGTTCGGGTGGGCAATCAGCCCCAGCATTTT.

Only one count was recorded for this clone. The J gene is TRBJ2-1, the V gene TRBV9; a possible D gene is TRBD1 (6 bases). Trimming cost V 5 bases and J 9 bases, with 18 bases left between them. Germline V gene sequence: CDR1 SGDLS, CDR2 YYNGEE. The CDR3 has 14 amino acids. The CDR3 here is CASSSLQGQGEQFF. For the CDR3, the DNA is TGTGCCAGCAGTTCCTTACAGGGTCAGGGTGAGCAGTTCTTC.

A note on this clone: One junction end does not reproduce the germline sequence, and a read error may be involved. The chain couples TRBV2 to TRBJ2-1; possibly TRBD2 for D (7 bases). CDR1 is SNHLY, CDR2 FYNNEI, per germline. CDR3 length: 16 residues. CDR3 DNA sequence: TGTGCCAACAGTGAGGATAGGGGGGGATCCTACAATGAGCAGTTCTTC. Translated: CANSEDRGGSYNEQFF. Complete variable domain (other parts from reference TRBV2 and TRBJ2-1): EPEVTQTPSHQVTQMGQEVILRCVPISNHLYFYWYRQILGQKVEFLVSFYNNEISEKSEIFDDQFSVERPDGSNFTLKIRSTKLEDSAMYFCANSEDRGGSYNEQFFGPGTRLTVL.

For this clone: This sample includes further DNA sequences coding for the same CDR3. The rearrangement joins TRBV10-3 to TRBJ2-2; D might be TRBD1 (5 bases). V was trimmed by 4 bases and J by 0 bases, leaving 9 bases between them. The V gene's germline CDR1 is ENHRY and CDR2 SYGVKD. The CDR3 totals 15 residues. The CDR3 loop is CAISATESNTGELFF. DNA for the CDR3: TGTGCCATCAGTGCGACAGAATCGAACACCGGGGAGCTGTTTTTT.

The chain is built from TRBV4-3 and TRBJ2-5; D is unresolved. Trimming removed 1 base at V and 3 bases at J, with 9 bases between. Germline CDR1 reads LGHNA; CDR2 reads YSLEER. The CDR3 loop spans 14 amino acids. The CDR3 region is CASSQGAGEETQYF. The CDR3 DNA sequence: TGCGCCAGCAGCCAAGGGGCAGGAGAAGAGACCCAGTACTTC.

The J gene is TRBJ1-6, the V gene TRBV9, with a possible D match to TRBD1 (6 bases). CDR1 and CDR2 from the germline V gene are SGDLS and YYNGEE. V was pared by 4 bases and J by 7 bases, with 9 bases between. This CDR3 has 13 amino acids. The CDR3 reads CASSLDRNSPLHF. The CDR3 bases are TGTGCCAGCAGCCTAGACAGGAATTCACCCCTCCACTTT. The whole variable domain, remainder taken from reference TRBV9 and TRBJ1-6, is DSGVTQTPKHLITATGQRVTLRCSPRSGDLSVYWYQQSLDQGLQFLIQYYNGEERAKGNILERFSAQQFPDLHSELNLSSLELGDSALYFCASSLDRNSPLHFGNGTRLTVT.

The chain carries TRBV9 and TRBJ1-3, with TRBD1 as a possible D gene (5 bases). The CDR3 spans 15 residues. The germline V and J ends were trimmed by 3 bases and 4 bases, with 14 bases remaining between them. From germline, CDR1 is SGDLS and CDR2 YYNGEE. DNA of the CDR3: TGTGCCAGCAGCGCCACCCAGGGCGAAGGAAACACCATATATTTT. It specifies CASSATQGEGNTIYF.

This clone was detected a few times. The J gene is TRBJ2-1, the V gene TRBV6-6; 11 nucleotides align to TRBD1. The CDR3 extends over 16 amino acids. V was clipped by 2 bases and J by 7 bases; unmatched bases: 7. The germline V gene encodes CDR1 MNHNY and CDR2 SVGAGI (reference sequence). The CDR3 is CASSYTGTGGRNEQFF. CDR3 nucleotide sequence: TGTGCCAGCAGTTACACCGGGACAGGGGGGAGAAATGAGCAGTTCTTC.